Presented here are 17 T cell receptor beta chains from one specimen sequenced in a study of T cells in Graves' hyperthyroidism and ophthalmopathy. Authors of the study amplified TCR beta CDR3 regions from RNA transcripts. With the HTBI primer set, the TCR CDR3 went through a first round of RT-PCR. TCRdb re-called the multiplex PCR reads through MiXCR, storing one row per CDR3 protein. The table shows approximately 590,000 distinct CDR3 sequences, with about a sixth occurring only once. Sequenced input: blood. All receptors derive from a woman in her 30s with Graves' hyperthyroidism.

In its sample, this clonotype was seen a few times. The gene calls are TRBV30 and TRBJ1-2, with no clear D. Trimming left V 0 bases short and J 2 bases short, with 10 bases between. The germline V gene has CDR1 GTSNPN and CDR2 SVGIG (reference sequence). The CDR3 spans 14 residues. CDR3: CAWSVRRANYGYTF. Written as DNA, the CDR3 is TGTGCCTGGAGTGTGCGCAGAGCAAACTATGGCTACACCTTC.

The chain combines TRBV7-3 with TRBJ2-1, with 11 bases that match TRBD1. The germline V gene encodes CDR1 SGHTA and CDR2 FQGTGA. The CDR3 covers 17 residues. With V trimmed by 6 bases and J by 7 bases, 14 bases remained unmatched. Written as DNA, the CDR3 is TGTGCCAGCAGTCCCGGGACAGGGGGTTTGGGGTGGAATGAGCAGTTCTTC. This encodes CASSPGTGGLGWNEQFF. Full variable domain (outside the CDR3, taken from reference TRBV7-3 and TRBJ2-1): GAGVSQTPSNKVTEKGKYVELRCDPISGHTALYWYRQSLGQGPEFLIYFQGTGAADDSGLPNDRFFAVRPEGSVSTLKIQRTERGDSAVYLCASSPGTGGLGWNEQFFGPGTRLTVL.

There are many counts of this clonotype. The V gene is TRBV20-1, the J gene TRBJ2-1; the match to TRBD2 covers 7 bases. The junction had 11 bases not matched to a gene; V was cut back by 3 bases and J by 6 bases. Germline lookup yields CDR1 DFQATT and CDR2 SNEGSKA (reference sequence). This CDR3 is built from 15 residues. The CDR3 protein is CSASMPAGVSNEQFF. The CDR3, as DNA: TGCAGTGCTAGTATGCCGGCGGGAGTGTCCAATGAGCAGTTCTTC.

The gene calls are TRBV20-1 and TRBJ2-7; TRBD1 matches at 7 bases. The germline CDR1 and CDR2 sequences are DFQATT and SNEGSKA (reference sequence). This CDR3 comprises 16 residues. V trimming: 0 bases; J trimming: 2 bases; junction bases outside the gene matches: 10. CDR3 bases: TGCAGTGCTAGAGATCCCTTGACAGGGTACACCTACGAGCAGTACTTC. Translated, it gives CSARDPLTGYTYEQYF.

This clonotype occurred many times. This chain links TRBV6-1 with TRBJ2-1, with D possibly matching TRBD2 (6 bases). This CDR3 spans 13 amino acids. CDR1 MNHNS and CDR2 SASEGT come from the germline V gene. V shed 8 bases and J shed 3 bases, with 11 bases lying between them. The CDR3 protein is CASSSADYNEQFF. Here the CDR3 DNA reads TGTGCCAGCTCTAGCGCAGACTACAATGAGCAGTTCTTC.

This clonotype was recorded many times. V gene TRBV20-1 combines with J gene TRBJ2-1; 10 nucleotides agree with TRBD2. The CDR3 is 15 amino acids. The junction had 11 bases not matched to a gene; V was cut back by 5 bases and J by 7 bases. Germline CDR1 reads DFQATT; CDR2 reads SNEGSKA (reference sequence). In DNA, the CDR3 is TGCAGTGCTCACTTTCCGGGACTAGCGAGGAATGAGCAGTTCTTC. Translating gives CSAHFPGLARNEQFF.

V usage is TRBV9 and J usage is TRBJ1-6; D is unresolved. Germline lookup yields CDR1 SGDLS and CDR2 YYNGEE. CDR3 length equals 17 residues. Deletions cut 0 bases from V and 0 bases from J, with 10 bases between. This CDR3 reads CASSVEDTGSYNSPLHF. CDR3 nucleotides: TGTGCCAGCAGCGTAGAAGACACCGGCTCCTATAATTCACCCCTCCACTTT. The full variable domain, completed using reference TRBV9 and TRBJ1-6, is DSGVTQTPKHLITATGQRVTLRCSPRSGDLSVYWYQQSLDQGLQFLIQYYNGEERAKGNILERFSAQQFPDLHSELNLSSLELGDSALYFCASSVEDTGSYNSPLHFGNGTRLTVT.

This clonotype was seen many times. V is TRBV15 and J is TRBJ2-1; D gene unclear. Germline CDR1 reads LNHNV; CDR2 reads YYDKDF (reference sequence). This CDR3 has 13 residues. V was clipped by 1 base and J by 10 bases, with 11 bases between them. CDR3 sequence (DNA): TGTGCCACCAGCAGAGTTGACGCTATGGAGCAGTTCTTC. Amino acids: CATSRVDAMEQFF.

This clonotype has just a few counts. This chain uses TRBV5-4 with TRBJ2-2, with a possible D match to TRBD2 (7 bases). V dropped 0 bases and J dropped 1 base, with 10 bases sitting between them. Germline V gene data show CDR1 as SGHNT and CDR2 as YYREEE (reference sequence). The CDR3 runs 16 residues. The CDR3 nucleotides are TGTGCCAGCAGCTTGGGGGGGGGGCGGAACACCGGGGAGCTGTTTTTT. It specifies CASSLGGGRNTGELFF.

In its sample, this clonotype was seen many times. The V gene is TRBV5-1, the J gene TRBJ1-4, with D hard to call. The CDR3 contains 16 residues. Trimming removed 0 bases at V and 0 bases at J, with 9 bases between. In germline, CDR1 is SGHRS, CDR2 YFSETQ. The CDR3 is CASSLGQKSTNEKLFF. In DNA, the CDR3 is TGCGCCAGCAGCTTGGGGCAAAAATCAACTAATGAAAAACTGTTTTTT. Based on the CDR3 plus reference TRBV5-1 and TRBJ1-4, the full variable domain is KAGVTQTPRYLIKTRGQQVTLSCSPISGHRSVSWYQQTPGQGLQFLFEYFSETQRNKGNFPGRFSGRQFSNSRSEMNVSTLELGDSALYLCASSLGQKSTNEKLFFGSGTQLSVL.

This clonotype was counted many times. The chain recombines TRBV6-2 or TRBV6-3 with TRBJ2-1, with 7 bases aligning to TRBD2. Germline loops: CDR1 MNHEY, CDR2 SVGEGT. The V and J ends lost 11 bases and 10 bases, in that order; junction bases with no gene match: 14. The CDR3 loop spans 13 amino acids. The CDR3 sequence is CAGSVLAGAEQFF. DNA of the CDR3: TGTGCCGGAAGTGTGCTTGCGGGAGCGGAGCAGTTCTTC.

This chain links TRBV4-2 with TRBJ2-1, with D possibly TRBD2 on 6 matching bases. With 3 bases removed from V and 7 bases from J, the gap between germline ends came to 16 bases. Germline values: CDR1 LGHNA, CDR2 YNFKEQ. The CDR3 length is 15 residues. CDR3 bases: TGTGCCAGCAGCCAGGCCGGGACTGGGGGGAATGAGCAGTTCTTC. Protein product: CASSQAGTGGNEQFF.

V is TRBV2 and J is TRBJ2-7; D gene uncertain. V lost 7 bases and J lost 3, with 10 bases in between. CDR1 is SNHLY, CDR2 FYNNEI, per germline. The CDR3 loop spans 12 amino acids. This chain's CDR3 is CASTDGFYEQYF. The CDR3 nucleotides are TGTGCCAGCACAGACGGATTCTACGAGCAGTACTTC.

At least ten counts were recorded for this clonotype. V is TRBV6-1 and J is TRBJ2-7; 11 bases map to TRBD2. CDR3 length equals 14 residues. CDR1 and CDR2 (germline): MNHNS, SASEGT. Losses at the gene ends were 5 bases for V and 7 bases for J; bases not matched to a gene: 7. CDR3 in amino acids: CASSLSGREDEQYF. CDR3 bases: TGTGCCAGCAGTCTTAGCGGGAGGGAGGATGAGCAGTACTTC.

This clonotype was recorded a few times. The chain recombines TRBV7-9 with TRBJ2-1; D gene unclear. Trimming removed 5 bases from V and 10 bases from J, with 9 bases in between. This CDR3 comprises 11 residues. Germline-derived CDR1 and CDR2 are SEHNR and FQNEAQ (reference sequence). CDR3 DNA: TGTGCCAGCAGCCTAGACGTAGAGCAGTTCTTC. Residues: CASSLDVEQFF. The whole variable domain, remainder taken from reference TRBV7-9 and TRBJ2-1, is DTGVSQNPRHKITKRGQNVTFRCDPISEHNRLYWYRQTLGQGPEFLTYFQNEAQLEKSRLLSDRFSAERPKGSFSTLEIQRTEQGDSAMYLCASSLDVEQFFGPGTRLTVL.

This clonotype came up many times. The chain recombines TRBV7-3 with TRBJ2-2; the D gene is possibly TRBD1 (6 bases). Germline CDR1 SGHTA, CDR2 FQGTGA. Trimming stripped 6 bases from V and 0 bases from J, with 11 bases between. The CDR3 has 15 amino acids. The CDR3 sequence: CASSTQGTNTGELFF. CDR3 nucleotide sequence: TGTGCCAGCAGTACACAGGGAACGAACACCGGGGAGCTGTTTTTT.

The chain joins TRBV6-1 to TRBJ1-2; no definite D call. CDR1 MNHNS and CDR2 SASEGT come from the germline V gene. V was pared by 2 bases and J by 7 bases, with 11 bases between. The CDR3 loop spans 13 amino acids. The CDR3: CASSERVALGYTF. The CDR3 bases are TGTGCCAGCAGTGAACGGGTTGCGCTTGGCTACACCTTC.